Below, 25 T cell receptor beta chains from the same sample are listed, as sequenced in a study of vaccination effects on CD4 cells after COVID-19. Repertoires were generated with immunoSEQ multiplex PCR, while TCRdb's copy carries only in-frame clones and drops some. The table lists 25,000 to 35,000 clones, just over 70% of them singletons. These receptors have no known antigen. In the ViraFEST assay, antigen-specific CD4+ clonotypes were identified by expansion after peptide-pool stimulation. Culture lasted about ten days before CD4+ T cell isolation. PCR-confirmed SARS-CoV-2 infection occurred in the person between March and December 2020. Source: CD4+ T cells from PBMCs cultured with a peptide pool, taken before COVID-19 vaccination. The receptors shown here come from a human donor who had a prior SARS-CoV-2 infection.

This clone was counted between two and nine times. This sequence joins TRBV7-9 and TRBJ2-5; TRBD1 aligns across 11 bases. Germline V gene lookup returns CDR1 SEHNR and CDR2 FQNEAQ (reference sequence). V was pared by 5 bases and J by 5 bases, with 7 bases of the junction left unmatched. This CDR3 region has 15 residues. CDR3 bases: TGTGCCAGCAGCGACCCTGGACAGGGGGCGGAGACCCAGTACTTC. Amino acid sequence: CASSDPGQGAETQYF. Looking up the rest from reference TRBV7-9 and TRBJ2-5 gives the full variable domain: DTGVSQNPRHKITKRGQNVTFRCDPISEHNRLYWYRQTLGQGPEFLTYFQNEAQLEKSRLLSDRFSAERPKGSFSTLEIQRTEQGDSAMYLCASSDPGQGAETQYFGPGTRLLVL.

The genes are TRBV5-4 and TRBJ1-2; D might be TRBD1 (6 bases). The CDR3 spans 14 residues. CDR1 and CDR2 (germline): SGHNT, YYREEE (reference sequence). With 4 bases removed from V and 1 base from J, the gap between germline ends came to 11 bases. The chain's CDR3 is CASSPDRYNYGYTF. CDR3 bases: TGTGCCAGCAGCCCTGACAGGTATAACTATGGCTACACCTTC.

The genes are TRBV18 and TRBJ2-1; TRBD2 agrees at 10 bases. Per germline, CDR1 KGHSH and CDR2 LQKENI. The ends lost 5 bases at V and 5 bases at J; junction bases unmatched: 6. The CDR3 loop spans 15 amino acids. DNA for the CDR3: TGTGCCAGCTCATTCGGACTAGCGGCCAACAATGAGCAGTTCTTC. Its translation is CASSFGLAANNEQFF.

V gene TRBV10-3 combines with J gene TRBJ1-5; D might be TRBD1 (6 bases). The CDR3 runs to 14 residues. The germline gives CDR1 ENHRY, CDR2 SYGVKD. The V end lost 10 bases, the J end lost 1 base, and 14 bases lay between the germline ends. CDR3: CATGQTGSNQPQHF. The CDR3 coding sequence is TGTGCCACGGGGCAGACAGGAAGCAATCAGCCCCAGCATTTT.

The chain combines TRBV12-1 with TRBJ2-6. TRBV12-1 is a documented pseudogene. The length of the CDR3 is 18 residues. The CDR3 DNA reads as TGTGCCAGCAGCTTACGACGGGACCTGAGCTCTGGGGCCAACGTCCTGACTTTC. Its translation is CASSLRRDLSSGANVLTF.

This CDR3 is CASSLVRGGNNEQFF. Here the CDR3 DNA reads TGTGCCAGCAGCTTAGTGCGCGGGGGGAACAATGAGCAGTTCTTC. The rearrangement joins TRBV7-2 to TRBJ2-1; 8 bases match TRBD2. CDR1 and CDR2 from the germline V gene are SGHTA and FQGNSA. V lost 1 base to trimming and J lost 5 bases; unmatched junction nucleotides: 4. The CDR3 sequence is 15 residues long. Full variable domain (rest looked up from reference TRBV7-2 and TRBJ2-1): GAGVSQSPSNKVTEKGKDVELRCDPISGHTALYWYRQSLGQGLEFLIYFQGNSAPDKSGLPSDRFSAERTGGSVSTLTIQRTQQEDSAVYLCASSLVRGGNNEQFFGPGTRLTVL.

V is TRBV5-1 and J is TRBJ2-2, with TRBD2 identical over 7 bases. The CDR3 runs to 18 residues. V was pared by 4 bases and J by 1 base, with 13 bases of the junction left unmatched. Germline V gene sequence: CDR1 SGHRS, CDR2 YFSETQ. This CDR3 is CASSVPSSLAENTGELFF. In DNA form, the CDR3 reads TGCGCCAGCAGCGTCCCTTCTAGTCTAGCGGAGAACACCGGGGAGCTGTTTTTT. Variable domain in full (rest from reference TRBV5-1 and TRBJ2-2): KAGVTQTPRYLIKTRGQQVTLSCSPISGHRSVSWYQQTPGQGLQFLFEYFSETQRNKGNFPGRFSGRQFSNSRSEMNVSTLELGDSALYLCASSVPSSLAENTGELFFGEGSRLTVL.

V usage is TRBV4-2 and J usage is TRBJ2-1; a weak D match, TRBD1 (5 bases). Trimming left V 0 bases short and J 7 bases short, with 7 bases between. This CDR3 contains 13 residues. Germline CDR1 LGHNA, CDR2 YNFKEQ. CDR3 bases: TGTGCCAGCAGCCAAGACGCAGGGAATGAGCAGTTCTTC. This gives the protein CASSQDAGNEQFF.

V is TRBV29-1 and J is TRBJ2-1; D perhaps matches TRBD2 (6 bases). The CDR3 is made up of 14 amino acids. CDR1 and CDR2 (germline): SQVTM, ANQGSEA. Trimming shortened V by 6 bases and J by 0 bases, and 12 bases separated the two germline ends. The CDR3 sequence is CSVLAASSYNEQFF. DNA of the CDR3: TGCAGCGTCTTAGCGGCCAGCTCCTACAATGAGCAGTTCTTC.

The V gene is TRBV4-2, the J gene TRBJ1-2; D remains unclear. The length of the CDR3 is 16 residues. Per the germline V gene, CDR1 is LGHNA and CDR2 is YNFKEQ. Deletions cut 1 base from V and 5 bases from J, with 17 bases between. CDR3 DNA sequence: TGTGCCAGCAGCCAAGTCGACACGGACCGGTCATATGGCTACACCTTC. Translated: CASSQVDTDRSYGYTF.

The chain carries TRBV19 and TRBJ2-2; 7 bases line up with TRBD2. Germline values: CDR1 LNHDA, CDR2 SQIVND (reference sequence). This CDR3 has 14 residues. V trimming: 2 bases; J trimming: 6 bases; junction bases outside the gene matches: 3. CDR3 region: CASSINRGAGELFF. The CDR3, as DNA: TGTGCCAGTAGTATAAACCGGGGGGCCGGGGAGCTGTTTTTT.

The rearrangement joins TRBV11-2 to TRBJ2-5, with a tentative D call TRBD2 (5 bases). Per germline, CDR1 SGHAT and CDR2 FQNNGV. V gave up 5 bases and J gave up 7 bases, with 32 bases separating them. This CDR3 contains 19 residues. Here the CDR3 DNA reads TGTGCCAGCAGCACACGCCGTAGCCATTGGAGTACTAGAGAGGTGACCCAGTACTTC. It translates to CASSTRRSHWSTREVTQYF.

This chain uses TRBV5-6 with TRBJ2-3; no clear D. CDR1 and CDR2 (germline): SGHDT, YYEEEE. This CDR3 has 12 amino acids. The V and J ends lost 0 bases and 6 bases respectively, with 5 bases between them. CDR3 region: CASSLVGDTQYF. CDR3 bases: TGTGCCAGCAGCTTGGTCGGGGATACGCAGTATTTT.

This clone showed up just a few times. The junction does not match germline at one end; this may be a read error. This chain connects TRBV7-7 to TRBJ2-2, with 8 nucleotides matching TRBD1. This CDR3 comprises 20 residues. Germline V lookup: CDR1 SSHAT, CDR2 FNYEAQ (reference sequence). CDR3 DNA: TGTGCTAGCAGCACCGGACAGGGATTAATGCACTCGGTCGACACCGGGGAGCTGTTTTTT. Its protein is CASSTGQGLMHSVDTGELFF.

V usage is TRBV27 and J usage is TRBJ2-7; D possibly corresponds to TRBD2 (5 bases). V was cut by 0 bases and J by 1 base, with 7 bases left in between. The V gene's germline CDR1 is MNHEY and CDR2 SMNVEV (reference sequence). The CDR3 is 14 residues long. The CDR3 region has the DNA TGTGCCAGCAGTTTATCGAGGGATTCCTACGAGCAGTACTTC. Translation gives CASSLSRDSYEQYF.

The chain couples TRBV27 to TRBJ2-5; 7 bases are a match to TRBD1. The V gene's germline CDR1 is MNHEY and CDR2 SMNVEV (reference sequence). CDR3 length: 14 residues. V trimming: 5 bases; J trimming: 7 bases; junction bases outside the gene matches: 10. The CDR3 DNA reads TGTGCCAGCAGTATAACAGGGGCCGCGTGGACCCAGTACTTC. Translated: CASSITGAAWTQYF.

The chain couples TRBV2 to TRBJ2-5; the D gene is possibly TRBD1 (5 bases). Trimming took off 10 bases at V and 5 bases at J, with 17 bases between the two ends. The length of the CDR3 is 13 residues. CDR1 and CDR2 (germline): SNHLY, FYNNEI. The DNA for the CDR3 is TGTGCCATAACTGAGGACAACGCGGAGACCCAGTACTTC. Translated: CAITEDNAETQYF.

The chain combines TRBV18 with TRBJ1-3; D remains ambiguous. The CDR3 spans 15 residues. V dropped 10 bases and J dropped 0 bases, with 16 bases sitting between them. Germline-derived CDR1 and CDR2 are KGHSH and LQKENI. CDR3 amino acids: CATSPRTASGNTIYF. CDR3 DNA: TGTGCCACATCCCCTCGGACGGCCTCTGGAAACACCATATATTTT.

CDR3 sequence (DNA): TGTGCCAGCAGTGTACGGGACTACTACGAGCAGTACTTC. As protein: CASSVRDYYEQYF. V and J are TRBV2 and TRBJ2-7, with 7 bases that match TRBD2. The CDR3 covers 13 residues. CDR1 and CDR2 from the germline V gene are SNHLY and FYNNEI. J gave up 3 bases and V 4 bases, and 3 bases lay outside the gene matches.

This chain connects TRBV11-2 to TRBJ2-1, with TRBD2 as a possible D gene (5 bases). The V gene lost 5 bases and the J gene lost 6 bases, with 11 bases spanning the gap. Germline V lookup: CDR1 SGHAT, CDR2 FQNNGV. The CDR3 has 13 residues. CDR3 in amino acids: CASSPSLANEQFF. CDR3 DNA sequence: TGTGCCAGCAGCCCCTCCCTAGCCAATGAGCAGTTCTTC.

The chain combines TRBV3-1 (or the pseudogene TRBV3-2) with TRBJ2-1; 8 bases align to TRBD2. Germline V gives CDR1 LGHDT, CDR2 YNNKEL (reference sequence). J gave up 11 bases and V 0 bases, and 9 bases lay outside the gene matches. The CDR3 spans 15 residues. CDR3 residues: CASSQDSSGAMQQFF. In nucleotides, the CDR3 is TGTGCCAGCAGCCAAGACAGTAGCGGGGCCATGCAGCAGTTCTTC.

The chain recombines TRBV7-9 with TRBJ2-2; TRBD1 is a possible D gene (6 bases). V was clipped by 5 bases and J by 7 bases, with 20 bases between them. The germline V gene encodes CDR1 SEHNR and CDR2 FQNEAQ (reference sequence). CDR3 length: 16 residues. CDR3 residues: CASSGRWDMTYGELFF. The CDR3, as DNA: TGTGCCAGCAGCGGGCGATGGGACATGACATACGGGGAGCTGTTTTTT.

The V and J genes are TRBV11-2 and TRBJ1-1; no clear D gene. The CDR3 is made up of 13 amino acids. Germline V CDR1 and CDR2: SGHAT, FQNNGV. The V end was cut by 5 bases, the J end by 8 bases, with 15 bases between. The CDR3 is CASSRVVETEAFF. The CDR3 DNA is TGTGCCAGCAGCCGTGTTGTGGAGACGGAAGCTTTCTTT. The full variable domain, with the rest looked up from reference TRBV11-2 and TRBJ1-1, is EAGVAQSPRYKIIEKRQSVAFWCNPISGHATLYWYQQILGQGPKLLIQFQNNGVVDDSQLPKDRFSAERLKGVDSTLKIQPAKLEDSAVYLCASSRVVETEAFFGQGTRLTVV.

The chain has TRBV18 and TRBJ1-3; tentative D call: TRBD1 (5 bases). Trimming shortened V by 5 bases and J by 0 bases, and 14 bases separated the two germline ends. This CDR3 spans 16 amino acids. Germline CDR1 KGHSH, CDR2 LQKENI. The CDR3 spells CASSLGRSLSGNTIYF. As DNA, the CDR3 is TGTGCCAGCTCATTGGGACGGAGCCTCTCTGGAAACACCATATATTTT.

This clone has a single count. The chain links TRBV15 to TRBJ2-1, with 8 positions matching TRBD2. The CDR3 is made up of 15 amino acids. The trim removed 3 bases at V and 4 bases at J, leaving 5 bases unmatched. Germline V gives CDR1 LNHNV, CDR2 YYDKDF (reference sequence). CDR3 DNA: TGTGCCACCAGCAGCGGGACTAGAAGGTACAATGAGCAGTTCTTC. Amino acids: CATSSGTRRYNEQFF.